These T cell receptor beta chains were read from a single sample in a study of cytomegalovirus exposure and HLA in healthy donors. TCRdb's table, derived via immunoSEQ multiplex PCR, lists solely in-frame clones and lacks some. The sample shows 100,000 or so clones, 85% to 90% of them seen only once. Sequenced sample: PBMCs. Receptors were obtained from a woman aged 18-30 years in good health and CMV-seropositive. The CDR3 runs from the conserved cysteine through the conserved F or W. The order of the fields is V gene, J gene, CDR3 protein.

V: TRBV14; J: TRBJ2-5; CDR3: CASSLDRGHETQYF
V: TRBV11-3; J: TRBJ1-5; CDR3: CASSLRGSDQPQHF
V: TRBV7-2; J: TRBJ2-3; CDR3: CASSPPPGGQGPDTQYF
V: TRBV6-5; J: TRBJ1-4; CDR3: CATRLGGPEEKLFF
V: TRBV20-1; J: TRBJ2-7; CDR3: CSARGGHEQYF
V: TRBV28; J: TRBJ1-1; CDR3: CASSFNYRVGTEAFF
V: TRBV2; J: TRBJ2-7; CDR3: CASGEREPPYEQYF
V: TRBV28; J: TRBJ1-2; CDR3: CASSLDRRNYGYTF
V: TRBV2; J: TRBJ1-5; CDR3: CASSTRHGGNQPQHF
V: TRBV7-9; J: TRBJ2-5; CDR3: CASSFGQETQYF
V: TRBV2; J: TRBJ2-7; CDR3: CASRRDLNEQYF
V: TRBV5-4; J: TRBJ1-1; CDR3: CASSSRGRGNTEAFF
V: TRBV27; J: TRBJ2-1; CDR3: CASSLLDGTSSYNEQFF
V: TRBV6-5; J: TRBJ2-7; CDR3: CASSRQGSEQYF
V: TRBV6-5; J: TRBJ2-7; CDR3: CASSGGFNEQYF
V: TRBV19; J: TRBJ2-2; CDR3: CASSPLAGRAVGELFF
V: TRBV7-8; J: TRBJ2-3; CDR3: CASSLFGVRTDTQYF
V: TRBV14; J: TRBJ1-1; CDR3: CASSQESGRQVKAFF
V: TRBV28; J: TRBJ2-7; CDR3: CASSTGDFRSYEQYF
V: TRBV2; J: TRBJ1-1; CDR3: CASIRIERTEAFF
V: TRBV7-8; J: TRBJ2-7; CDR3: CASSKEGTGAQFFSYEQYF
V: TRBV27; J: TRBJ2-7; CDR3: CASSQSGTSGSEQYF
V: TRBV19; J: TRBJ2-7; CDR3: CASSIQAPYEQYF
V: TRBV10-1; J: TRBJ2-4; CDR3: CASSDGAGGNIQYF
V: TRBV7-9; J: TRBJ1-2; CDR3: CASSLAGLHYGYTF
V: TRBV10-3; J: TRBJ2-6; CDR3: CAISPGTGVPGANVLTF
V: TRBV30; J: TRBJ2-2; CDR3: CAWWAGGGTGELFF
V: TRBV7-3; J: TRBJ1-2; CDR3: CASSRPGQFYGYTF
V: TRBV7-2; J: TRBJ1-1; CDR3: CASSLAGVTEAFF
V: TRBV6-1; J: TRBJ2-7; CDR3: CASTGGDEQYF
V: TRBV5-1; J: TRBJ1-1; CDR3: CASSRTQGWAEAFF
V: TRBV27; J: TRBJ2-7; CDR3: CASSLSRGGPVYEQYF
V: TRBV27; J: TRBJ1-3; CDR3: CASTLTPFGSSGNTIYF
V: TRBV4-2; J: TRBJ1-1; CDR3: CASSQAGKRDTEAFF
V: TRBV27; J: TRBJ1-5; CDR3: CASSPWTGPRVNQPQHF
V: TRBV11-1; J: TRBJ1-6; CDR3: CASSLARASPLHF
V: TRBV7-3; J: TRBJ2-3; CDR3: CASSLTGTGGGTDTQYF
V: TRBV5-4; J: TRBJ2-7; CDR3: CASSLSGTGDYGYEQYF
V: TRBV4-1; J: TRBJ1-5; CDR3: CASSQGVAGRTELNQPQHF
V: TRBV11-1; J: TRBJ2-7; CDR3: CASSLDIFVSEQYF
V: TRBV29-1; J: TRBJ1-4; CDR3: CSVRFLNEKLFF
V: TRBV11-2; J: TRBJ2-7; CDR3: CASSPGTGGQPSEQYF
V: TRBV5-1; J: TRBJ1-5; CDR3: CASSLGAGGKNQPQHF
V: TRBV7-9; J: TRBJ1-6; CDR3: CASSLETENSPLHF